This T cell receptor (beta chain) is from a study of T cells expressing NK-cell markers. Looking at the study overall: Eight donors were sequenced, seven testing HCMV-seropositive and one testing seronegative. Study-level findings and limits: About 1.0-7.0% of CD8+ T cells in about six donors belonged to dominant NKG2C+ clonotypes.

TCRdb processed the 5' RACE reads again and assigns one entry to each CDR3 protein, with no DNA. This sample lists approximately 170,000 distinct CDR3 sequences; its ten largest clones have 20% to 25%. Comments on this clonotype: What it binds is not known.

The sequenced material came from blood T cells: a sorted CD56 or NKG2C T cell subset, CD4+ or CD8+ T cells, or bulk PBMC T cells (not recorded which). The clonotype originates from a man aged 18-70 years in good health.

The CDR3 here is CASSVSGAGSPLHF. This chain joins TRBV9 and TRBJ1-6; TCRdb's D gene call, TRBD1, goes unchecked for lack of DNA. The CDR3 runs 14 residues. The germline CDR1 and CDR2 sequences are SGDLS and YYNGEE.